This T cell receptor (beta chain) was identified during a study of T-cell memory formation after mild COVID-19. Broader study findings: A second wave expanding day 15 to 37 was CD4+-biased; contracting clones were balanced. Within pre-infection memory, some responding clones were found, suggesting cross-reactive memory joined.

This CDR3 has 13 residues. Trimming left V 9 bases short and J 2 bases short, with 12 bases between. The germline V gene encodes CDR1 KGHDR and CDR2 SFDVKD. TCRdb processed the 5' RACE reads anew with MiXCR; each CDR3 protein has one entry. Found here are roughly 100,000 distinct CDR3 sequences, 15% to 20% of them singletons; the top ten hold 28%. As concerns this clonotype: Its antigen is not known.

The chain combines TRBV24-1 with TRBJ1-2; D ambiguous. The sample consisted of PBMCs or a T cell subset sorted from them (not recorded which). The clonotype comes from an adult woman who had mild COVID-19 (a few samples of this study predate the infection). Cell type and time point are not known. CDR3 loop: CATSASANYGYTF. The CDR3 region has the DNA TGTGCCACCTCCGCTTCAGCGAACTATGGCTACACCTTC.